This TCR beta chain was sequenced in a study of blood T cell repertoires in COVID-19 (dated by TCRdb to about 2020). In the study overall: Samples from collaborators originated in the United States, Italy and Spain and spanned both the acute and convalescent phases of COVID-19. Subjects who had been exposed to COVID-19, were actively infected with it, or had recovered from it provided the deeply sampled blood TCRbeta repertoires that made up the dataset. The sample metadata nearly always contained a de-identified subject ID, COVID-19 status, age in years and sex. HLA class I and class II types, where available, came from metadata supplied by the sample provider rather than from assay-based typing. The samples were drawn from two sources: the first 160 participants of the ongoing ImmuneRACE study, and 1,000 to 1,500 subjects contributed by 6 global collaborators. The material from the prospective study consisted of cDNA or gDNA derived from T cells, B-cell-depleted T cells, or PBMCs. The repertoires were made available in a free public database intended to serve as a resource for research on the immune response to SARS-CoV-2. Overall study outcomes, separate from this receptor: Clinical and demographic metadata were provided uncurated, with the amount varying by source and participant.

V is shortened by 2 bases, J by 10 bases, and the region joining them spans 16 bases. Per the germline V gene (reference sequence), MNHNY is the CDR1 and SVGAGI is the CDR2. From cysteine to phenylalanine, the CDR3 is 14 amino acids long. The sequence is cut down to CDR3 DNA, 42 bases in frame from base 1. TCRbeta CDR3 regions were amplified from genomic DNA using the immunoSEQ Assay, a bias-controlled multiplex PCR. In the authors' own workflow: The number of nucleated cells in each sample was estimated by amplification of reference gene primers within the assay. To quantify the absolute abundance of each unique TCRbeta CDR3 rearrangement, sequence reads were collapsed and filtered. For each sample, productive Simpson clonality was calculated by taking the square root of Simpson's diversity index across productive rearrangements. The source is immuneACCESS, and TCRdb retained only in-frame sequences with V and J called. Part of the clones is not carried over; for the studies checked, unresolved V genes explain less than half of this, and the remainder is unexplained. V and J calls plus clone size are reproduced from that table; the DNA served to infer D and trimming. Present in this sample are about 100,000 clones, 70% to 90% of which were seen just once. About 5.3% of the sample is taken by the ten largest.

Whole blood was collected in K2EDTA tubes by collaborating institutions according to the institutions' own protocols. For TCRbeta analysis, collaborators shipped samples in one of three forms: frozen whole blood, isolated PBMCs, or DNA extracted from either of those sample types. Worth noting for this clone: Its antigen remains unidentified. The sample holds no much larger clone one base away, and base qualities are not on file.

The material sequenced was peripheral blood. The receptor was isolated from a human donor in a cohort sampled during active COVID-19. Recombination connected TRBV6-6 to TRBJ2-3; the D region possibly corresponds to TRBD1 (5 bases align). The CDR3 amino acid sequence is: CASSYTRESLAQYF. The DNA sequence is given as TGTGCCAGCAGTTACACCAGGGAAAGCTTGGCGCAGTATTTT.